The rows below give T cell receptor beta chains drawn from one sample of a study of blood T cell repertoires in COVID-19. Produced via immunoSEQ multiplex PCR; TCRdb's table is partial and in-frame only. Among tens of thousands of clones listed, around 79% were seen once. Input material: peripheral blood. Receptor source: a woman older than 75 with acute or convalescent COVID-19. The CDR3 runs from the conserved cysteine through the conserved F or W. The D gene is left open where the match is weak. Clone size is given for some rows only: seen once, a few or many times, or a class if the clone is expanded.

j_gene | len | d_gene | v_gene | abundance | CDR3aa | CDR3nt
TRBJ2-3 | 19 | TRBD1 | TRBV10-3 | . | CAISESLSRTGSIPDTQYF | TGTGCCATCAGTGAGTCCTTGTCGAGGACAGGGAGCATCCCAGATACGCAGTATTTT
TRBJ2-1 | 13 | TRBD1 | TRBV11-3 | . | CTSSLQGSNEQFF | TGTACCAGCAGCCTACAGGGGTCGAATGAGCAGTTCTTC
TRBJ2-1 | 20 | TRBD2 | TRBV19 | . | CASSAQPTTSGRSSYNEQFF | TGTGCCAGTAGTGCACAACCGACTACTAGCGGGAGGAGCTCCTACAATGAGCAGTTCTTC
TRBJ2-1 | 13 | . | TRBV7-2 | . | CASSKIRDNEQFF | TGTGCCAGCAGCAAAATCAGGGACAATGAGCAGTTCTTC
TRBJ2-3 | 13 | . | TRBV24-1 | . | CATGAPSTDTQYF | TGTGCCACCGGGGCACCGAGCACAGATACGCAGTATTTT
TRBJ1-3 | 16 | . | TRBV15 | . | CATSRGSGNSGNTIYF | TGTGCCACCTCGCGGGGGTCAGGAAACTCTGGAAACACCATATATTTT
TRBJ1-1 | 12 | . | TRBV21-1 | . | CASNSGQAEAFF | TGTGCCAGCAACTCGGGACAGGCTGAAGCTTTCTTT
TRBJ1-1 | 20 | . | TRBV9 | . | CASSKSPRAGKGETNTEAFF | TGTGCCAGCAGCAAATCCCCCAGGGCAGGGAAGGGGGAAACGAACACTGAAGCTTTCTTT
TRBJ2-2 | 13 | . | TRBV10-1 | . | CASSDSDTGELFF | TGCGCCAGCAGTGATTCCGACACCGGGGAGCTGTTTTTT
TRBJ2-1 | 17 | . | TRBV18 | . | CASSPLSGGDSYNEQFF | TGTGCCAGCTCACCCCTTTCCGGGGGAGACTCCTACAATGAGCAGTTCTTC
TRBJ2-3 | 14 | TRBD1 | TRBV20-1 | . | CSAIDRGGTDTQYF | TGCAGTGCTATTGACAGGGGGGGCACAGATACGCAGTATTTT
TRBJ2-3 | 16 | TRBD2 | TRBV2 | . | CASSPQSAGGRDTQYF | TGTGCCAGTTCACCACAATCCGCGGGAGGACGAGATACGCAGTATTTT
TRBJ2-2 | 18 | TRBD1 | TRBV10-1 | few | CASSVGGQGARSTGELFF | TGCGCCAGCAGTGTTGGGGGACAGGGGGCGCGTAGCACCGGGGAGCTGTTTTTT
TRBJ2-1 | 16 | TRBD1 | TRBV18 | . | CASSPPGRGSYNEQFF | TGTGCCAGCTCACCACCGGGCAGGGGGTCCTACAATGAGCAGTTCTTC
TRBJ1-2 | 13 | TRBD1 | TRBV25-1 | . | CASSLGQIYGYTF | TGTGCCAGCTCCCTGGGACAGATCTATGGCTACACCTTC
TRBJ1-4 | 15 | . | TRBV3-1/TRBV3-2 | . | CASSLYRERFEKLFF | TGTGCCAGCAGCCTATACAGGGAGCGTTTTGAAAAACTGTTTTTT
TRBJ2-7 | 17 | TRBD1 | TRBV5-6 | . | CASSLVGGGQGAYEQYF | TGTGCCAGCAGCTTGGTTGGGGGCGGACAGGGGGCCTACGAGCAGTACTTC
TRBJ1-1 | 14 | . | TRBV5-1 | . | CASSSQGGNTEAFF | TGCGCCAGCAGCTCACAAGGGGGGAACACTGAAGCTTTCTTT
TRBJ2-5 | 11 | . | TRBV12-3/TRBV12-4 | . | CASSGGETQYF | TGTGCCAGCAGTGGGGGGGAGACCCAGTACTTC
TRBJ1-5 | 14 | TRBD1 | TRBV6-5 | . | CATADRAGNQPQHF | TGTGCCACCGCGGACAGGGCGGGCAATCAGCCCCAGCATTTT
TRBJ2-7 | 15 | TRBD1 | TRBV7-9 | . | CASSDRRTGVFEQYF | TGTGCCAGCAGCGATAGACGGACAGGGGTTTTCGAGCAGTACTTC
TRBJ2-7 | 13 | . | TRBV15 | . | CATSRDSGDEQYF | TGTGCCACCAGCAGAGATTCAGGGGACGAGCAGTACTTC
TRBJ2-2 | 17 | TRBD2 | TRBV9 | . | CASSPSGLAGRTGELFF | TGTGCCAGCAGCCCCTCCGGACTAGCGGGGAGGACCGGGGAGCTGTTTTTT